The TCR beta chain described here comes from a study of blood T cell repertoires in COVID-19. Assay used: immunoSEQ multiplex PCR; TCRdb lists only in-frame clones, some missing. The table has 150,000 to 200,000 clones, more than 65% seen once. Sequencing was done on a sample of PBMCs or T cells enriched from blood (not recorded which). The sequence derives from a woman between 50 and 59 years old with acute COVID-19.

The DNA of the CDR3 is TGTGCTAGTGGTTGTTTCCCCACAGTGGGGGGTGCAACTAATGAAAAACTGTTTTTT. Translating it yields CASGCFPTVGGATNEKLFF. The V and J genes are TRBV12-5 and TRBJ1-4, with a possible D match to TRBD1 (5 bases). CDR1 is LGHNT and CDR2 is FRNRAP in the germline V gene. The CDR3 has 19 amino acids. Trimming cost V 4 bases and J 0 bases, with 21 bases left between them.